These 13 T cell receptor beta chains originate from one sample sequenced in a study of Tregs in tolerant kidney transplant recipients. Sequencing was performed with immunoSEQ multiplex PCR; in TCRdb, only in-frame clones are kept and a portion is missing. The table for this sample gives 48,000 or so clones. Sequencing was performed on CD4+ T cells from blood, taken before the transplant. All receptors come from a human donor who received a combined kidney and bone marrow transplant.

The CDR3 loop is CASSWGLAGGVTGELFF. Partial CDR3 DNA: TGCGCCAGCAGCTGGGGACTAGCGGGAGGGGTCACCGGGGAG. The chain recombines TRBV5-1 with TRBJ2-2, with 16 bases identical to TRBD2. The read terminates 3 residues ahead of where the CDR3 ends, so the germline J gene completes it. The CDR3 runs to 17 residues. Germline V CDR1 and CDR2: SGHRS, YFSETQ. Trimming cost V 3 bases and J 4 bases; bases outside gene matches: 3.

With respect to this clone: The read ends 3 residues before the CDR3 terminus; that terminus is restored from the germline J gene. The chain employs TRBV2 and TRBJ2-7; 13 nucleotides line up with TRBD2. CDR1 SNHLY and CDR2 FYNNEI come from the germline V gene. The CDR3 has 14 residues. Trimming cost V 7 bases and J 2 bases; bases outside gene matches: 2. CDR3 DNA (partial): TGTGCCAGCAAGGGGACTAGCGGGACCTACGAG. Its translation is CASKGTSGTYE. The whole CDR3 region reads CASKGTSGTYEQYF.

Notes on this clone: The read halts 3 residues ahead of the CDR3 end, with the missing end drawn from the germline J gene. The genes are TRBV19 and TRBJ1-1; the D gene is possibly TRBD1 (5 bases). Per the germline V gene, CDR1 is LNHDA and CDR2 is SQIVND (reference sequence). The V end was cut by 2 bases, the J end by 1 base, with 29 bases between. The CDR3 totals 21 residues. This chain's CDR3 is CASSIMGGRADNLGWNTEAFF. The covered CDR3 bases are TGTGCCAGTAGTATAATGGGCGGTCGTGCGGACAACCTTGGTTGGAACACTGAA.

A remark on this clone: The missing CDR3 end, 3 residues past where the read stops, is filled in from the germline J gene. V is TRBV20-1 and J is TRBJ2-7; 11 bases match TRBD2. CDR1 and CDR2 from the germline V gene are DFQATT and SNEGSKA (reference sequence). The J segment lost 6 bases and the V segment lost 1 base, leaving 8 bases of the junction unmatched. The length of the CDR3 is 15 residues. The CDR3 protein is CSARVPLAGVGEQYF. The sequenced part of the CDR3 DNA is TGCAGTGCTAGAGTACCACTAGCGGGAGTCGGCGAG.

As concerns this clone: The read falls 3 residues short of the CDR3 end, and the missing part is taken from the germline J gene. V is TRBV7-6 and J is TRBJ2-7, with 14 bases fitting TRBD2. The CDR3 length is 17 residues. The V gene's germline CDR1 is SGHVS and CDR2 FNYEAQ. J gave up 5 bases and V 1 base, and 7 bases lay outside the gene matches. CDR3 DNA, as far as it was read: TGTGCCAGCAGCTTAGTAGGGACTAGCGGGAGTCGCAACGAG. Translation: CASSLVGTSGSRNE. The CDR3 reads in full as CASSLVGTSGSRNEQYF.

Worth noting for this clone: The read terminates 3 residues before the CDR3 end, so the remaining end is supplied by the germline J gene. The chain uses TRBV18 and TRBJ1-4; D remains unclear. The CDR3 extends over 16 amino acids. Trimming cost V 2 bases and J 0 bases, with 10 bases left between them. Germline values: CDR1 KGHSH, CDR2 LQKENI. CDR3 DNA, as far as it was read: TGTGCCAGCTCACCATGGTCCGCGGCAACTAATGAAAAA. As protein: CASSPWSAATNEK. The whole CDR3 region reads CASSPWSAATNEKLFF.

With respect to this clone: The read halts 3 residues ahead of the CDR3 end, with the missing end drawn from the germline J gene. The chain employs TRBV20-1 and TRBJ2-1; maybe TRBD1 (7 bases). In germline, CDR1 is DFQATT, CDR2 SNEGSKA (reference sequence). The CDR3 has 13 residues. Trimming took off 7 bases at V and 5 bases at J, with 15 bases between the two ends. The CDR3 sequence is CSGGDSIDNEQFF. Partial CDR3 DNA: TGCAGTGGGGGGGACAGTATCGACAATGAG.

As concerns this clone: From the germline J gene comes the end of the CDR3, since the read stops 3 residues before it. The rearrangement links TRBV19 to TRBJ2-3, with a tentative D call TRBD1 (5 bases). This CDR3 region has 13 residues. V lost 1 base and J 5 bases, leaving 7 bases between the germline ends. The germline V gene encodes CDR1 LNHDA and CDR2 SQIVND (reference sequence). The covered CDR3 bases are TGTGCCAGTAGTATAGGGACACAAGATACG. Amino acid sequence: CASSIGTQDT. In full, the CDR3 reads CASSIGTQDTQYF. Using reference TRBV19 and TRBJ2-3 for the parts outside the CDR3, the full variable domain is DGGITQSPKYLFRKEGQNVTLSCEQNLNHDAMYWYRQDPGQGLRLIYYSQIVNDFQKGDIAEGYSVSREKKESFPLTVTSAQKNPTAFYLCASSIGTQDTQYFGPGTRLTVL.

A note on this clone: The read terminates 3 residues before the CDR3 end, so the remaining end is supplied by the germline J gene. The J gene is TRBJ2-5, the V gene TRBV6-2 or TRBV6-3; TRBD2 aligns across 13 bases. Germline-derived CDR1 and CDR2 are MNHEY and SVGEGT. J was trimmed by 5 bases and V by 6 bases; bases with no gene match: 9. The CDR3 has 16 residues. CDR3 DNA, as far as it was read: TGTGCCAGCAGCCCCCCGACTAGCGGGAGGCTCGAGACC. Its protein product is CASSPPTSGRLET. The complete CDR3 sequence is CASSPPTSGRLETQYF.

With regard to this clone: The missing CDR3 end, 3 residues past where the read stops, is filled in from the germline J gene. The gene calls are TRBV7-3 and TRBJ2-7; D ambiguous. Trimming took 4 bases from V and 2 from J, leaving 12 bases between them. Germline values: CDR1 SGHTA, CDR2 FQGTGA. This CDR3 is 14 amino acids long. The sequenced part of the CDR3 DNA is TGTGCCAGCAGCTCCCCCCCAGTTCCCTACGAG. Translating it yields CASSSPPVPYE. From start to end, the CDR3 is CASSSPPVPYEQYF.

CDR3 loop: CASSLSGSGDTQYF. The CDR3 DNA, read in part, is TGTGCCAGCAGCCTTAGCGGTTCGGGAGATACG. The J gene is TRBJ2-3, the V gene TRBV11-3, with D possibly TRBD2 on 6 matching bases. The sequence runs out 3 residues before the end of the CDR3; the remainder is reconstructed from the germline J gene. Trimming pared 5 bases from V and 5 bases from J, leaving 14 bases between. Per germline, CDR1 SGHNT and CDR2 YENEEA. The CDR3 extends over 14 amino acids.

Comment on this clone: The read terminates 3 residues before the CDR3 end, so the remaining end is supplied by the germline J gene. J is TRBJ2-7 and V is TRBV5-1, with 8 bases lining up with TRBD2. J lost 2 bases, V lost 1 base, and 14 bases had no gene match. Germline CDR1 and CDR2: SGHRS and YFSETQ. This CDR3 comprises 18 residues. The CDR3: CASSLYPPQLAETYEQYF. CDR3 DNA (partial): TGCGCCAGCAGCTTGTACCCCCCCCAACTAGCGGAAACCTACGAG.

The sequenced CDR3 bases are TGCGCCAGCAGCTTGGAAGGGTGGAACACTGAA. Amino acids: CASSLEGWNTE. The CDR3 in full is CASSLEGWNTEAFF. The rearrangement links TRBV5-1 to TRBJ1-1; D not resolved. The read ends 3 residues shy of where the CDR3 ends; the end is completed using the germline J gene. Trimming removed 0 bases from V and 1 base from J, with 7 bases in between. Germline V gives CDR1 SGHRS, CDR2 YFSETQ. The CDR3 spans 14 residues.